The clone carrying this T cell receptor beta chain turned up a few times. The antigen remains unidentified. These data are taken from a study of CD8 T cells in ankylosing spondylitis. Regarding the study as a whole: Characteristic of ankylosing spondylitis blood, it appeared, was a TCR beta motif comprising roughly eight highly homologous variants. Clones linked with disease were CD8+ and fairly uncommon in the peripheral blood. Previous work reported some of these motif variants in the synovial fluid and blood of reactive arthritis.

Construction of TCR beta libraries was performed using quantitative 5'-RACE with molecular barcodes. TCRdb processed the 5' RACE reads anew with MiXCR; each CDR3 protein has one entry. In the table there are 200,000 or so distinct CDR3 sequences, roughly 26% of which are singletons. Trimming left V 4 bases short and J 3 bases short, with 13 bases between. This CDR3 is built from 13 residues. CDR1 and CDR2 from the germline V gene are GTSNPN and SVGIG (reference sequence). The specimen was blood, either unsorted or a sorted T cell fraction (not recorded which). The clonotype was recovered from a male donor with ankylosing spondylitis or in good health (not recorded which). The chain carries TRBV30 and TRBJ2-7; the D is unclear. CDR3 in amino acids: CAWNPAAYYEQYF. Written as DNA, the CDR3 is TGTGCCTGGAACCCAGCAGCTTACTACGAGCAGTACTTC.